These 5 T cell receptor beta chains originate from one sample sequenced in a study of blood T cell repertoires in COVID-19. TCRdb keeps only in-frame clones here, not all; method: immunoSEQ multiplex PCR. This table holds about 78,000 clones, roughly 87% found once. The sequencing sample was made of peripheral blood. The source of these receptors is a woman in her forties or fifties in a cohort sampled during active COVID-19.

V and J are TRBV4-1 and TRBJ2-1; 8 bases map to TRBD2. The V gene end was trimmed by 4 bases and the J gene end by 6 bases; junction bases not matched to a gene: 8. The CDR3 length is 15 residues. Per germline, CDR1 MGHRA and CDR2 YSYEKL. This CDR3 reads CASSPGRAKINEQFF. As DNA, the CDR3 is TGCGCCAGCAGCCCCGGGAGGGCCAAGATCAATGAGCAGTTCTTC.

This clone was found once. The chain links TRBV27 to TRBJ2-1; a weak D match, TRBD2 (6 bases). The CDR3 loop spans 15 amino acids. V was pared by 5 bases and J by 0 bases, with 11 bases between. The V gene's germline CDR1 is MNHEY and CDR2 SMNVEV (reference sequence). CDR3 in amino acids: CASSTGLFSYNEQFF. The CDR3 DNA reads TGTGCCAGCAGTACCGGACTATTCTCCTACAATGAGCAGTTCTTC.

The chain couples TRBV7-6 to TRBJ1-2; 10 bases fit TRBD1. The CDR3 extends over 13 amino acids. The germline V gene encodes CDR1 SGHVS and CDR2 FNYEAQ. V lost 6 bases, J lost 8 bases, and 6 bases stayed unmatched. This chain's CDR3 is CASSWTGGAGYTF. The CDR3 nucleotides are TGTGCCAGCAGTTGGACAGGGGGAGCGGGCTACACCTTC.

The chain couples TRBV11-3 to TRBJ2-4; 7 bases match TRBD2. Losses at the gene ends were 5 bases for V and 5 bases for J; bases not matched to a gene: 3. The CDR3 runs 13 residues. Looked up from germline, CDR1 is SGHNT and CDR2 is YENEEA. The CDR3 loop is CASSQGGENIQYF. For the CDR3, the DNA is TGTGCCAGCAGCCAGGGAGGGGAAAACATTCAGTACTTC.

The chain carries TRBV7-9 and TRBJ1-2, with TRBD1 matching 7 bases. CDR3 size: 17 residues. The J segment lost 1 base and the V segment lost 4 bases, leaving 12 bases of the junction unmatched. CDR1 SEHNR and CDR2 FQNEAQ come from the germline V gene (reference sequence). The CDR3 is CASSSTGTEFFNYGYTF. The CDR3 nucleotides read TGTGCCAGCAGCTCCACCGGGACAGAGTTCTTTAACTATGGCTACACCTTC.